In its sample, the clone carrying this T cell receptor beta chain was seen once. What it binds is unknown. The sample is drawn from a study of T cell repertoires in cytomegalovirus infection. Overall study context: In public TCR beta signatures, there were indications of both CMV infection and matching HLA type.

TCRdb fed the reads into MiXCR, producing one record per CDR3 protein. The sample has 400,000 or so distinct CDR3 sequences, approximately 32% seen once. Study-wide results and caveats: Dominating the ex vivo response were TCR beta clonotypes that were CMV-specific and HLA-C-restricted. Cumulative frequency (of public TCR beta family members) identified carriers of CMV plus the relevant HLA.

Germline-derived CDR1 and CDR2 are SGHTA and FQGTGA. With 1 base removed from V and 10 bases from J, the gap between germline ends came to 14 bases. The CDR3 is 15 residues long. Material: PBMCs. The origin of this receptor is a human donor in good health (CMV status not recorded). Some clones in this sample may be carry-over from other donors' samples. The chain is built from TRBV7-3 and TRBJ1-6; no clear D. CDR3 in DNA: TGTGCCAGCAGCTTAAAGGTCTTAGGTGGGTCACCCCTCCACTTT. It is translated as CASSLKVLGGSPLHF.